A selection of T cell receptor beta chains follows, all from one sample in a study of T-cell reconstitution after alpha-beta-depleted transplantation in children. TCRdb recomputed calls from the PCR reads with MiXCR, one row per CDR3 protein. The sample records under 250,000 distinct CDR3 sequences, about 24% being singletons. Sequenced here: PBMCs, mostly from graft donor cells, sampled 360 days after TCRalphabeta/CD19-depleted stem cell transplant. The receptors originated from a female patient aged 2 to 10 who had a stem cell transplant for congenital amegakaryocytic thrombocytopenia, so the T cells may come from the graft donor. The CDR3 runs from the conserved cysteine through the conserved F or W. The order of the fields is D gene, J gene, V gene, clone size, CDR3 DNA, CDR3 protein. A D gene is named only where the DNA matches it firmly. Clone size is stated in some rows and not others, as once, few, many or a class when expanded.

- | TRBJ1-2 | TRBV20-1 | - | TGCAGTGCTAGAGATCTAGGGGAAAACTATGGCTACACCTTC | CSARDLGENYGYTF
TRBD2 | TRBJ2-2 | TRBV12-3/TRBV12-4 | few | TGTGCCAGCAGTTTTCAGGCGGGAGGGTATACCGGGGAGCTGTTTTTT | CASSFQAGGYTGELFF
- | TRBJ1-1 | TRBV2 | - | TGTGCCAGCAGTGTGATGGCAGGGAACACTGAAGCTTTCTTT | CASSVMAGNTEAFF
- | TRBJ2-5 | TRBV29-1 | many | TGCAGCGCCGAAAAGGCGGGACTCAGAAAAGAGACCCAGTACTTC | CSAEKAGLRKETQYF
TRBD1 | TRBJ2-2 | TRBV29-1 | - | TGCAGCGTGGGACAGGGAACCACCGGGGAGCTGTTTTTT | CSVGQGTTGELFF
- | TRBJ2-2 | TRBV12-3/TRBV12-4 | few | TGTGCCATTAGTCCGGGACCGAACACCGGGGAGCTGTTTTTT | CAISPGPNTGELFF
- | TRBJ2-3 | TRBV12-3/TRBV12-4 | - | TGTGCCAGCAGTTTAAACCCAACCACAGATACGCAGTATTTT | CASSLNPTTDTQYF
TRBD1 | TRBJ2-2 | TRBV15 | few | TGTGCCACCAGCAGAGATTTCGGGACAGGGGCACACACCGGGGAGCTGTTTTTT | CATSRDFGTGAHTGELFF
- | TRBJ2-5 | TRBV5-4 | few | TGTGCCGGAACCCACCGCGCACAAGGGACCCAGTACTTC | CAGTHRAQGTQYF
TRBD2 | TRBJ2-7 | TRBV4-1 | few | TGCGCCAGCAGCCAAGTTGACGCGGCACTTGGCGGGAGGGTTTACGAGCAGTACTTC | CASSQVDAALGGRVYEQYF
- | TRBJ2-5 | TRBV14 | many | TGTGCCAGCAGCAGAGGACTCCAAGAGACCCAGTACTTC | CASSRGLQETQYF
- | TRBJ2-1 | TRBV12-3/TRBV12-4 | - | TGTGCCAGCCGATTGGGCGAGGACAATGAGCAGTTCTTC | CASRLGEDNEQFF
- | TRBJ2-1 | TRBV21-1 | - | TGTGCCAGCAGCATCCGCACCGGGACAGGGTACAATGAGCAGTTCTTC | CASSIRTGTGYNEQFF
- | TRBJ1-2 | TRBV20-1 | - | TGCAGTGCTAGCAGCGGAGTTAACTATGGCTACACCTTC | CSASSGVNYGYTF
TRBD2 | TRBJ2-3 | TRBV20-1 | - | TGCAGTGCCGCTAAGACTAGCGGGGGGATTAGCACAGATACGCAGTATTTT | CSAAKTSGGISTDTQYF
- | TRBJ1-5 | TRBV6-1 | few | TGTGCCAGCAGGCCGGGACTGGATAGCAATCAGCCCCAGCATTTT | CASRPGLDSNQPQHF
- | TRBJ2-1 | TRBV5-1 | - | TGCGCCAGCAGCAATACTTACTCCTACAATGAGCAGTTCTTC | CASSNTYSYNEQFF
- | TRBJ1-6 | TRBV12-3/TRBV12-4 | - | TGTGCCAGCAGTCCTAACGAAGGGTCTGGTTCACCCCTCCACTTT | CASSPNEGSGSPLHF
- | TRBJ1-1 | TRBV6-5 | - | TGTGCCAGCAGGATAGACAGTAATGAAGCTTTCTTT | CASRIDSNEAFF
- | TRBJ1-5 | TRBV20-1 | few | TGCAGTGCTAGAGAAGGGGGAGGCAATCAGCCCCAGCATTTT | CSAREGGGNQPQHF
TRBD1 | TRBJ2-5 | TRBV6-1 | - | TGTGCCAGCAGCCGGGACAGGGGGCGGCAAGAGACCCAGTACTTC | CASSRDRGRQETQYF
- | TRBJ2-2 | TRBV28 | - | TGTGCCAGCAGTTTACCGGGACGGCGACCCGGGGAGCTGTTTTTT | CASSLPGRRPGELFF
- | TRBJ1-2 | TRBV5-1 | few | TGCGCCAGCAGCTTGTTGGTGGACAGCAGATCTGTTAACTATGGCTACACCTTC | CASSLLVDSRSVNYGYTF
- | TRBJ2-2 | TRBV6-5 | - | TGTGCCAGCCTGAGCTGGGCCGGGGAGCTGTTTTTT | CASLSWAGELFF